This T cell receptor beta chain was retrieved from a study of Ad26.COV2.S vaccination and SARS-CoV-2 variants. Looking at the study overall: In the COV1001 trial, the donor was in the Ad26.COV2.S arm.

This table comes from immunoSEQ multiplex PCR, and its TCRdb copy is limited to in-frame clones, with some not included. The profile shows 430,000 or so clones, roughly 87% of them singletons. The germline gives CDR1 MNHEY, CDR2 SVGAGI. Trimming pared 6 bases from V and 4 bases from J, leaving 10 bases between. CDR3 length: 13 amino acids. Study outcomes and limitations: Vaccine recipients posted higher spike-specific TCR breadth than their placebo counterparts.

Regarding treatment: around 19 received Ad26.COV2.S at low or high dose, single or two shots; 5 received placebo; per-sample allocation not given. Following the first vaccine or placebo injection, samples were taken on day 63. Notes on this clone: What it recognizes is unknown.

This clonotype was obtained from a person between 18 and 65 years old who received the Ad26.COV2.S COVID-19 vaccine or a placebo. The source was peripheral blood, collected in a trial of Ad26.COV2.S vaccine versus placebo. The chain links TRBV6-5 to TRBJ2-1; D is perhaps TRBD2 (5 bases). The CDR3: CASRRGPYNEQFF. The CDR3 DNA reads as TGTGCCAGCAGACGGGGTCCATACAATGAGCAGTTCTTC.